Listed below are T cell receptor beta chains from one sample, sequenced in a study of cytomegalovirus exposure and HLA in healthy donors. The method was immunoSEQ multiplex PCR; TCRdb's version includes in-frame clones alone and lacks a portion of them. The data hold 150,000 to 200,000 clones, with roughly 80% observed a single time. The sequenced sample consisted of PBMCs. The receptor set was obtained from a man between 18 and 29 years old in good health and CMV-seronegative. The CDR3 runs from the conserved cysteine through the conserved F or W. Fields, in order: V gene, CDR3 protein.

>TRBV6-5
CATIRDNSYEQYF
>TRBV2
CASSDGTGDSGANVLTF
>TRBV18
CASHLGGTGELFF
>TRBV15
CATSSRDRGVNTEAFF
>TRBV27
CASSSWTVSGTDTQYF
>TRBV29-1
CSVTLGGDTQYF
>TRBV6-4
CASSDSAGGSTGELFF
>TRBV7-2
CASSADYVPNEQFF
>TRBV7-8
CASYYSRGSMNTEAFF
>TRBV15
CATSRGIHDLGGAFF
>TRBV7-2
CASSLGLGGAYNEQFF
>TRBV11-3
CASSSGLAPTGELFF
>TRBV5-1
CASSRRDRADEQYF
>TRBV2
CASSESRNTQYF
>TRBV5-1
CASSLDGQRTDTQYF
>TRBV5-1
CASSLGGDSPQYF
>TRBV28
CASSSPHQAYEQYF
>TRBV27
CASNSGLLGRSTDTQYF
>TRBV7-2
CASSFRGRTEAFF
>TRBV7-8
CASSLGRGPEKLFF
>TRBV7-2
CASSLAPGQPYNEQFF
>TRBV28
CASSLLGKRRPNEQFF
>TRBV29-1
CSGSAGPYTGELFF
>TRBV6-1
CASSAGQVLNTEAFF
>TRBV14
CASSLLGALNTEAFF
>TRBV9
CASSVSSGGYQETQYF
>TRBV5-1
CASSLGDSQTYEQYF
>TRBV29-1
CSARTSGRAGTGELFF
>TRBV7-8
CASTPGGGQVKNIQYF
>TRBV4-1
CASSQAGTSKDTQYF
>TRBV7-9
CASSQAGQEGYEQYF
>TRBV5-6
CASSLPAEHEQFF
>TRBV18
CASSPPDRNTEAFF
>TRBV19
CASRGADGETQYF
>TRBV7-9
CSSSGSGSEAFF
>TRBV19
CASSSRRLARGSSYEQYF
>TRBV18
CASSPRFDRESEKLFF
>TRBV7-2
CASSLVPSGGRTYEQYF
>TRBV6-5
CASRLAARDTQYF
>TRBV6-5
CASSPQGGSYNEQFF
>TRBV13
CASSLDGQGAAEQFF
>TRBV28
CASSLAGQGSTEAFF
>TRBV19
CATATGDSNQPQHF
>TRBV5-1
CASSPNRAKTNTGELFF
>TRBV6-4
CASSDSGRTYGYTF
>TRBV6-5
CASSYRGGDEQYF
>TRBV4-1
CASSPPGGPSNYGYTF
>TRBV2
CASTLEGGGDQPQHF